Shown below are 17 T cell receptor beta chains from a single sample sequenced in a study of response to subunit inactivated influenza vaccine (dated by TCRdb to the late 2010s). Library prep was done by RT-PCR. TCRdb shows the sequencer as Illumina HiSeq 2500. TCRdb handled the public reads itself, with Q25 trimming in fastp and clone calling in MiXCR, and kept productive beta chains. Rows with a matching CDR3 protein are joined into one entry that keeps the most common DNA and genes. The sample table records approximately 250,000 distinct CDR3 sequences; 9.5% to 15% of these occur just once. The ten largest clones take up over 6.5% of the sample. The specimen was non-naive T cells sorted from PBMCs, collected 14 days before vaccination. What this sample's cell subset or site label stands for: memory T cell fraction. Receptor source: a man in his forties or fifties who received an inactivated influenza vaccine. Donor details come from another sample of the same person, matched by shared clones.

This clonotype was seen a few times. The chain uses TRBV18 and TRBJ1-1; the D is unclear. Trimming cost V 4 bases and J 5 bases, with 11 bases left between them. The CDR3 is 13 residues long. The V gene's germline CDR1 is KGHSH and CDR2 LQKENI. The CDR3 DNA is TGTGCCAGCTCACAAGGGTCGAGGACTGAAGCTTTCTTT. Protein product: CASSQGSRTEAFF.

The sample holds a few counts of this clonotype. The chain links TRBV12-3 or TRBV12-4 to TRBJ2-3, with D perhaps matching TRBD1 (6 bases). The ends were cut back, 2 bases at V and 2 bases at J, with 14 bases in the middle. CDR3 size: 16 residues. The CDR3 DNA is TGTGCCAGCAGTTTATGGGGGCCCGACCTCACAGATACGCAGTATTTT. This gives the protein CASSLWGPDLTDTQYF.

As regards this clonotype: It may be a read error: a sequence one base away is much more abundant. This CDR3 is CASSRWAGGEETQYF. CDR3 coding DNA: TGCGCCAGCAGCCGCTGGGCAGGGGGAGAAGAGACCCAGTACTTC. This rearrangement joins TRBV4-3 to TRBJ2-5; 7 bases are shared with TRBD1. The CDR3 runs 15 residues. V dropped 4 bases and J dropped 3; count of bases not matched to a gene: 8. The germline V gene has CDR1 LGHNA and CDR2 YSLEER.

This clonotype was detected a few times. The chain recombines TRBV4-1 with TRBJ2-7; D is unresolved. The CDR3 spans 13 residues. V lost 9 bases and J lost 7, with 19 bases in between. From germline, CDR1 is MGHRA and CDR2 YSYEKL. CDR3 sequence (DNA): TGCGCCAGTTCCCCGCGGCAGGATGAAGAGCAGTACTTC. Its protein product is CASSPRQDEEQYF.

This clonotype was found many times. V is TRBV20-1 and J is TRBJ2-1; 9 bases are a match to TRBD1. After removal of 6 bases from V and 1 base from J, the junction contained 4 bases not matched to a gene. The germline V gene has CDR1 DFQATT and CDR2 SNEGSKA (reference sequence). This CDR3 comprises 14 residues. CDR3 loop: CSAVDRGSYNEQFF. CDR3 DNA: TGCAGTGCCGTGGACAGGGGATCCTACAATGAGCAGTTCTTC.

The table lists this clonotype with many counts. The chain carries TRBV11-2 and TRBJ2-1; unclear D gene. Germline CDR1 is SGHAT and CDR2 is FQNNGV. Trimming stripped 4 bases from V and 6 bases from J, with 10 bases between. There are 13 residues in the CDR3. CDR3 amino acids: CASSWGSSNEQFF. The CDR3 DNA sequence: TGTGCCAGCAGCTGGGGATCTTCCAATGAGCAGTTCTTC.

V usage is TRBV19 and J usage is TRBJ2-1; 10 nucleotides line up with TRBD2. The CDR3 totals 14 residues. With V trimmed by 8 bases and J by 7 bases, 8 bases remained unmatched. Germline V gene lookup returns CDR1 LNHDA and CDR2 SQIVND (reference sequence). The CDR3 here is CASARLAGGNEQFF. The CDR3 bases are TGTGCCAGTGCGAGACTAGCGGGCGGTAATGAGCAGTTCTTC.

The V call is TRBV2, the J call TRBJ2-1; 10 nucleotides agree with TRBD2. The CDR3 consists of 15 residues. J was trimmed by 6 bases and V by 4 bases; bases with no gene match: 6. Germline loops: CDR1 SNHLY, CDR2 FYNNEI. The CDR3 sequence: CASSGSRLAGNEQFF. The CDR3 DNA reads as TGTGCCAGCAGTGGCAGTAGACTAGCGGGCAATGAGCAGTTCTTC.

In its sample, this clonotype was seen a few times. The CDR3 sequence is CASSAGVGTDTQYF. CDR3 sequence (DNA): TGTGCCAGCTCCGCAGGGGTGGGCACAGATACGCAGTATTTT. This sequence joins TRBV7-7 and TRBJ2-3; D perhaps matches TRBD1 (6 bases). In germline, CDR1 is SSHAT, CDR2 FNYEAQ (reference sequence). V was shortened by 8 bases and J by 1 base, with 13 bases between the two germline ends. The CDR3 covers 14 residues.

This clonotype has only a few counts. V and J are TRBV30 and TRBJ2-5; 7 bases fit TRBD1. V gave up 2 bases and J gave up 0 bases; unmatched junction bases: 21. Germline V lookup: CDR1 GTSNPN, CDR2 SVGIG (reference sequence). The CDR3 runs 20 residues. The chain's CDR3 is CAWSPLTDETGQNHQETQYF. The CDR3 DNA is TGTGCCTGGAGTCCCCTGACTGACGAGACAGGGCAGAACCACCAAGAGACCCAGTACTTC.

This clonotype was counted at least ten times. The chain joins TRBV11-1 to TRBJ2-1, with 7 bases that match TRBD2. The trim removed 6 bases at V and 6 bases at J, leaving 26 bases unmatched. The CDR3 spans 20 residues. The germline gives CDR1 SGHAT, CDR2 FQDESV (reference sequence). Here the CDR3 DNA reads TGTGCCAGCAGTTCGACAGAGTCCAGGTCAGAGACTAGCCCTCTCAATGAGCAGTTCTTC. Translating it yields CASSSTESRSETSPLNEQFF.

The chain links TRBV27 to TRBJ2-3, with 9 bases fitting TRBD2. V lost 6 bases and J lost 5; bases outside the gene matches: 6. Germline lookup yields CDR1 MNHEY and CDR2 SMNVEV (reference sequence). The CDR3 runs 14 residues. DNA for the CDR3: TGTGCCAGCAGAGGGACTAGCATAGGAGATACGCAGTATTTT. Protein sequence: CASRGTSIGDTQYF.

V gene TRBV20-1 combines with J gene TRBJ2-1; D may be TRBD2 (7 bases). Germline-derived CDR1 and CDR2 are DFQATT and SNEGSKA (reference sequence). V was cut by 6 bases and J by 7 bases, with 16 bases left in between. The CDR3 contains 13 residues. The CDR3 protein is CSARWGGRNEQFF. CDR3 sequence (DNA): TGCAGTGCAAGGTGGGGGGGGCGGAATGAGCAGTTCTTC.

V gene TRBV28 combines with J gene TRBJ2-1; 7 bases map to TRBD1. The CDR3 has 13 amino acids. V lost 6 bases, J lost 9 bases, and 8 bases stayed unmatched. Germline lookup yields CDR1 MDHEN and CDR2 SYDVKM. The CDR3 loop is CASRNYRGTEQFF. As DNA, the CDR3 is TGTGCCAGCAGGAATTACAGGGGAACTGAGCAGTTCTTC.

There are many counts of this clonotype. V gene TRBV29-1 combines with J gene TRBJ2-5, with unresolved D. The CDR3 loop spans 11 amino acids. The V gene lost 3 bases and the J gene lost 1 base, with 3 bases spanning the gap. The germline gives CDR1 SQVTM, CDR2 ANQGSEA. The CDR3 sequence is CSVDRQETQYF. The CDR3 DNA sequence: TGCAGCGTTGACCGCCAAGAGACCCAGTACTTC.

This clonotype showed up just a few times. The chain employs TRBV5-1 and TRBJ2-5; 10 positions match TRBD1. CDR1 and CDR2 from the germline V gene are SGHRS and YFSETQ. The CDR3 is made up of 15 amino acids. Unmatched junction bases numbered 6, after V lost 4 bases and J lost 3 bases. The chain's CDR3 is CASSRGQGPKETQYF. The CDR3 DNA reads as TGCGCCAGCAGCAGGGGACAGGGGCCGAAAGAGACCCAGTACTTC.

This clonotype appeared a few times. V and J are TRBV28 and TRBJ2-7; D might be TRBD2 (5 bases). Germline V gives CDR1 MDHEN, CDR2 SYDVKM. Trimming took off 3 bases at V and 5 bases at J, with 11 bases between the two ends. This CDR3 is built from 13 residues. Here the CDR3 reads CASSFAGVNEQYF. In nucleotides, the CDR3 is TGTGCCAGCAGTTTCGCCGGGGTCAACGAGCAGTACTTC.